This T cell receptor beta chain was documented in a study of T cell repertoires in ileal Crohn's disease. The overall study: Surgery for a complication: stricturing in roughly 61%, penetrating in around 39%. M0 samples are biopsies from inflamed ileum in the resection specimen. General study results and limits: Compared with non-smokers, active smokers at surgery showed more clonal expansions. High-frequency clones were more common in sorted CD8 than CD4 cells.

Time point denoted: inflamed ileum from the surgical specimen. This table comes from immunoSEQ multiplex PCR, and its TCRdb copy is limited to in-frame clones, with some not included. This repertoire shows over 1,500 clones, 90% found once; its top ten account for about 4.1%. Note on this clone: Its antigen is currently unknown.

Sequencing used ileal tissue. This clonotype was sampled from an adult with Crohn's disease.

CDR3 region: CASSLAIYRGDTEAFF. The CDR3 nucleotides read TGTGCCAGCAGCTTAGCGATTTATAGGGGGGACACTGAAGCTTTCTTT. The genes are TRBV7-2 and TRBJ1-1, with D possibly being TRBD1 (6 bases). Germline V CDR1 and CDR2: SGHTA, FQGNSA. The CDR3 sequence is 16 residues long. Deletions cut 0 bases from V and 3 bases from J, with 14 bases between.